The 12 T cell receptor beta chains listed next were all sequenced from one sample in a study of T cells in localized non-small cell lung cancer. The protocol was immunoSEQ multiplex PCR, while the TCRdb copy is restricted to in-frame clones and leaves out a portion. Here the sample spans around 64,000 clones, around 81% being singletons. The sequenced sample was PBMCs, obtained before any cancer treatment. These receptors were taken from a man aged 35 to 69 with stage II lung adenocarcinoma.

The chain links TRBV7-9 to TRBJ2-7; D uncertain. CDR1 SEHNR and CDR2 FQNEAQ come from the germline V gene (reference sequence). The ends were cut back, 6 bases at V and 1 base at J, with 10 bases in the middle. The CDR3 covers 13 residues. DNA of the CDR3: TGTGCCAGCAGTCCAGAGGTATCCTACGAGCAGTACTTC. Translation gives CASSPEVSYEQYF.

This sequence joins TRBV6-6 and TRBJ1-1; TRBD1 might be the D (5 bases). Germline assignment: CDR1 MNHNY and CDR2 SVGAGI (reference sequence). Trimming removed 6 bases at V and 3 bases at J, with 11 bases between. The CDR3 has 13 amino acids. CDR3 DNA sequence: TGTGCCAGCAGCGGGGGGAGGGACACTGAAGCTTTCTTT. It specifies CASSGGRDTEAFF.

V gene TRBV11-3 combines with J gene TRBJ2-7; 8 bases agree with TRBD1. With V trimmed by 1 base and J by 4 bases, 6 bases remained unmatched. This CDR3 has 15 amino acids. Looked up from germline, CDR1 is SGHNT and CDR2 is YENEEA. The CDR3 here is CASSLVSGQGYEQYF. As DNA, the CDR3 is TGTGCCAGCAGCTTAGTATCCGGACAGGGATACGAGCAGTACTTC.

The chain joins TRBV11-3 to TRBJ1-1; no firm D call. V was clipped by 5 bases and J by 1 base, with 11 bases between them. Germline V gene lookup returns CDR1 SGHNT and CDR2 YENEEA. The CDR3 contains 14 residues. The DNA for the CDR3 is TGTGCCAGCAGCCCAGGACTGACGAACACTGAAGCTTTCTTT. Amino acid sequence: CASSPGLTNTEAFF.

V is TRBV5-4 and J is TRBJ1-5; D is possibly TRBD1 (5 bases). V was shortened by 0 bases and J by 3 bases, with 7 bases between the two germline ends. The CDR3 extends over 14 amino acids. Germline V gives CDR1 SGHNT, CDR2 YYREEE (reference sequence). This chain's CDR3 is CASSLDRSNQPQHF. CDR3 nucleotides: TGTGCCAGCAGCTTGGACAGGTCCAATCAGCCCCAGCATTTT.

The CDR3 nucleotides read TGTGCCAGCAGTGGCTACACCGAGAACACTGAAGCTTTCTTT. It yields the protein CASSGYTENTEAFF. This chain uses TRBV6-1 with TRBJ1-1; the D is unclear. The CDR3 contains 14 residues. Between the trimmed V and J ends, which lost 4 bases and 1 base, there was a span of 10 bases. Germline V lookup: CDR1 MNHNS, CDR2 SASEGT.

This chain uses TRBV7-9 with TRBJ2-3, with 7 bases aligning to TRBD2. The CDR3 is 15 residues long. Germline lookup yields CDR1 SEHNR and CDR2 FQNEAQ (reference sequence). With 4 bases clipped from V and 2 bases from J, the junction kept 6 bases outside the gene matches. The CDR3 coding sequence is TGTGCCAGCAGCTACGGGACTATTCTCACAGATACGCAGTATTTT. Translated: CASSYGTILTDTQYF. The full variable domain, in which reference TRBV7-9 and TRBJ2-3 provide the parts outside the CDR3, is DTGVSQNPRHKITKRGQNVTFRCDPISEHNRLYWYRQTLGQGPEFLTYFQNEAQLEKSRLLSDRFSAERPKGSFSTLEIQRTEQGDSAMYLCASSYGTILTDTQYFGPGTRLTVL.

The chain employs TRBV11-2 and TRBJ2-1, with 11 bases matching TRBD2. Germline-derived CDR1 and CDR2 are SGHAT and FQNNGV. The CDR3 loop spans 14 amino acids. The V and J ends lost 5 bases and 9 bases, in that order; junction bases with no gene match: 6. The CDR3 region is CASSAGLAVVEQFF. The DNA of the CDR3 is TGTGCCAGCAGCGCGGGACTAGCGGTCGTTGAGCAGTTCTTC.

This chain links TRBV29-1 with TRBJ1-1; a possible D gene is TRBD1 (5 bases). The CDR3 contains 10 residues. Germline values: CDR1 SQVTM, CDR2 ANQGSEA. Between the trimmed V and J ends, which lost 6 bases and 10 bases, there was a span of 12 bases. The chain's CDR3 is CSVPGLGAFF. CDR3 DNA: TGCAGCGTGCCGGGACTCGGAGCTTTCTTT.

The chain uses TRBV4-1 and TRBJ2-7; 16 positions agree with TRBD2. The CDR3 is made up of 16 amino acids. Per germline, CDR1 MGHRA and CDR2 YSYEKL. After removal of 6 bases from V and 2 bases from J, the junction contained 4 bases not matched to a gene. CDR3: CASRGLAGGLAYEQYF. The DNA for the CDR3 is TGCGCCAGCAGGGGACTAGCGGGAGGGCTAGCCTACGAGCAGTACTTC.

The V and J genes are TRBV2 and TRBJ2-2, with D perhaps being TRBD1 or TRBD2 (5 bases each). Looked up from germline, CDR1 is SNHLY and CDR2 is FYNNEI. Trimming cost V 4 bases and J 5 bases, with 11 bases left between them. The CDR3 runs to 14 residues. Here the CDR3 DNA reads TGTGCCAGCAGTGGGGACGTTATGACCGGGGAGCTGTTTTTT. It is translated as CASSGDVMTGELFF.

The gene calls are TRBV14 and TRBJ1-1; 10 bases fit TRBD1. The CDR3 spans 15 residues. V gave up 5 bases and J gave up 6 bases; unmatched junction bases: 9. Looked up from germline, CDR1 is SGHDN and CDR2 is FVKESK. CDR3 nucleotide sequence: TGTGCCAGCAGCTCCTTGGGACAGGGGAGCGCTGAAGCTTTCTTT. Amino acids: CASSSLGQGSAEAFF. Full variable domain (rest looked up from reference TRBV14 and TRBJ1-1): EAGVTQFPSHSVIEKGQTVTLRCDPISGHDNLYWYRRVMGKEIKFLLHFVKESKQDESGMPNNRFLAERTGGTYSTLKVQPAELEDSGVYFCASSSLGQGSAEAFFGQGTRLTVV.